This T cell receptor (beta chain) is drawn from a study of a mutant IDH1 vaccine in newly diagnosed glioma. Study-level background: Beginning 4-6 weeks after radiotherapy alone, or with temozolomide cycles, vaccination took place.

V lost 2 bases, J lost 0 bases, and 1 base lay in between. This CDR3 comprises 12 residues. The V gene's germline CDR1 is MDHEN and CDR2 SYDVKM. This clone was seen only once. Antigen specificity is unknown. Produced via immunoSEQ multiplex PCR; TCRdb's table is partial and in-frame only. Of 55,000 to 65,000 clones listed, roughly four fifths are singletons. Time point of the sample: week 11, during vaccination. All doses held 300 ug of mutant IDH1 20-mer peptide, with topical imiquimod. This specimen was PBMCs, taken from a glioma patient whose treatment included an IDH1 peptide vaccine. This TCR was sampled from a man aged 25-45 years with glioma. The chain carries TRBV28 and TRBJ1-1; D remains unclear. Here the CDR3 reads CASSLMNTEAFF. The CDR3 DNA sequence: TGTGCCAGCAGTTTAATGAACACTGAAGCTTTCTTT.